The 32 T cell receptor beta chains reported below all come from one sample, sequenced in a study of T cell clonality in common variable immunodeficiency. TCRdb's copy holds only in-frame clones and misses some; the assay was immunoSEQ multiplex PCR. The table lists tens of thousands of clones, with no singletons. Sequences were obtained from peripheral blood mononuclear cells. The receptors derive from a person aged 18 to 75 in good health.

This clone was detected many times. CDR3 sequence: CASSEWEGVIQYF. The sequenced part of the CDR3 DNA is TGTGCCAGCAGTGAATGGGAAGGGGTCATT. The chain uses TRBV6-1 and TRBJ2-4; D is possibly TRBD1 (5 bases). The read finishes 3 residues shy of the CDR3 end, and the germline J gene is used to complete it. There are 13 residues in the CDR3. V was clipped by 2 bases and J by 9 bases, with 11 bases between them. The germline V gene encodes CDR1 MNHNS and CDR2 SASEGT.

This clone was observed at least ten times. The CDR3 end lies 3 residues beyond the end of the read and is filled in from the germline J gene. This chain links TRBV19 with TRBJ1-5; 7 bases are a match to TRBD1. The germline CDR1 and CDR2 sequences are LNHDA and SQIVND (reference sequence). This CDR3 is built from 17 residues. The J segment lost 0 bases and the V segment lost 3 bases, leaving 8 bases of the junction unmatched. The CDR3 here is CASSIGVDRASNQPQHF. The CDR3 DNA, read in part, is TGTGCCAGTAGTATTGGGGTCGACAGGGCTAGCAATCAGCCC. Variable domain in full (rest from reference TRBV19 and TRBJ1-5): DGGITQSPKYLFRKEGQNVTLSCEQNLNHDAMYWYRQDPGQGLRLIYYSQIVNDFQKGDIAEGYSVSREKKESFPLTVTSAQKNPTAFYLCASSIGVDRASNQPQHFGDGTRLSIL.

This clone was seen many times. The sequence runs out 3 residues before the end of the CDR3; the remainder is reconstructed from the germline J gene. This chain uses TRBV20-1 with TRBJ2-3; 8 nucleotides line up with TRBD2. This CDR3 comprises 16 residues. V lost 6 bases to trimming and J lost 1 base; unmatched junction nucleotides: 12. The germline V gene encodes CDR1 DFQATT and CDR2 SNEGSKA (reference sequence). The CDR3 sequence: CSAGPRSGRGTDTQYF. The part of the CDR3 DNA that was read is TGCAGTGCCGGACCGAGAAGCGGGAGAGGCACAGATACG.

This clone was seen repeatedly, ten times or more. The read ends 3 residues early relative to the CDR3; the germline J gene fills the gap. The chain combines TRBV7-9 with TRBJ2-7; the D is unclear. V dropped 5 bases and J dropped 0 bases, with 8 bases sitting between them. The germline V gene has CDR1 SEHNR and CDR2 FQNEAQ (reference sequence). The CDR3 loop spans 13 amino acids. The CDR3 sequence is CASSLKGSYEQYF. The CDR3 DNA, read in part, is TGTGCCAGCAGCCTTAAAGGCTCCTACGAG.

In its sample, this clone was seen many times. The CDR3 end falls 3 residues outside the read, so it is completed with the germline J gene. The genes are TRBV4-1 and TRBJ2-3; 7 bases map to TRBD1. Trimming took 1 base from V and 4 from J; bases not matched to a gene: 5. The CDR3 is 15 amino acids. Germline assignment: CDR1 MGHRA and CDR2 YSYEKL. Here the CDR3 reads CASSQGDRVPDTQYF. Partial CDR3 DNA: TGCGCCAGCAGCCAAGGCGACAGGGTTCCAGATACG.

This clone was detected many times. The sequenced fragment ends 3 residues before the CDR3 boundary, so the rest is inferred from the germline J gene. The chain carries TRBV7-3 and TRBJ2-2; 11 positions match TRBD1. The junction had 12 bases not matched to a gene; V was cut back by 5 bases and J by 7 bases. This CDR3 region has 17 residues. CDR1 and CDR2 from the germline V gene are SGHTA and FQGTGA. The CDR3 here is CASSPTPDRGRVGELFF. CDR3 bases read: TGTGCCAGCAGCCCGACACCGGACAGGGGGCGGGTCGGGGAG. Combining the CDR3 with reference TRBV7-3 and TRBJ2-2 gives the whole variable domain GAGVSQTPSNKVTEKGKYVELRCDPISGHTALYWYRQSLGQGPEFLIYFQGTGAADDSGLPNDRFFAVRPEGSVSTLKIQRTERGDSAVYLCASSPTPDRGRVGELFFGEGSRLTVL.

In its sample, this clone was seen many times. The read falls 3 residues short of the CDR3 end, and the missing part is taken from the germline J gene. This chain joins TRBV20-1 and TRBJ2-2; no clear D gene. Trimming shortened V by 0 bases and J by 5 bases, and 10 bases separated the two germline ends. The CDR3 loop spans 14 amino acids. The V gene's germline CDR1 is DFQATT and CDR2 SNEGSKA (reference sequence). Here the CDR3 reads CSARDPRLTGELFF. The covered CDR3 bases are TGCAGTGCTAGAGATCCGCGGCTAACCGGGGAG.

This clone was picked up many times. The sequence runs out 3 residues before the end of the CDR3; the remainder is reconstructed from the germline J gene. The genes are TRBV15 and TRBJ2-3, with D tentatively TRBD1 (6 bases). Germline assignment: CDR1 LNHNV and CDR2 YYDKDF (reference sequence). The CDR3 spans 15 residues. V lost 0 bases and J 2 bases, leaving 9 bases between the germline ends. The DNA read from the CDR3 is TGTGCCACCAGCAGAGAGGACAGATCCACAGATACG. It translates to CATSREDRSTDT. The entire CDR3 protein reads CATSREDRSTDTQYF.

Ten or more counts support this clone. An end of the junction differs from the germline gene, which may be a read error. Sequencing ends 3 residues short of the CDR3 end; the germline J gene provides the rest. The chain recombines TRBV4-2 with TRBJ2-3; 7 bases align to TRBD2. CDR1 LGHNA and CDR2 YNFKEQ come from the germline V gene. This CDR3 has 16 residues. This chain's CDR3 is CASSQDWGGGRDTQYF. The DNA read from the CDR3 is TGCGCCAGCAGCCAAGACTGGGGCGGGGGAAGGGATACG.

This clone was observed many times. CDR3 DNA (partial): TGTGCCAGCAGTTCAGGGGGCAACGAG. As protein: CASSSGGNE. The full CDR3 protein reads CASSSGGNEQYF. The chain combines TRBV12-3 or TRBV12-4 with TRBJ2-7, with 8 positions matching TRBD1. The read ends 3 residues shy of where the CDR3 ends; the end is completed using the germline J gene. J was trimmed by 5 bases and V by 4 bases; bases with no gene match: 1. CDR3 length: 12 residues.

This clone came up many times. The read halts 3 residues ahead of the CDR3 end, with the missing end drawn from the germline J gene. Other DNA variants within this sample encode the same CDR3. The genes are TRBV20-1 and TRBJ1-3; the match to TRBD1 covers 12 bases. Per the germline V gene, CDR1 is DFQATT and CDR2 is SNEGSKA (reference sequence). The trim removed 5 bases at V and 5 bases at J, leaving 1 base unmatched. The CDR3 runs 13 residues. The CDR3 region is CSAWDRGRNTIYF. The DNA read from the CDR3 is TGCAGTGCTTGGGACAGGGGGCGAAACACC.

This clone showed up many times. From the germline J gene comes the end of the CDR3, since the read stops 3 residues before it. This rearrangement joins TRBV7-2 to TRBJ2-1, with D maybe TRBD2 (6 bases). With 5 bases removed from V and 5 bases from J, the gap between germline ends came to 13 bases. This CDR3 contains 14 residues. The germline V gene has CDR1 SGHTA and CDR2 FQGNSA. The part of the CDR3 DNA that was read is TGTGCCAGCAGCCGACGTTGGGGGGACAATGAG. This translates into CASSRRWGDNE. The CDR3 reads in full as CASSRRWGDNEQFF.

The sample holds many counts of this clone. The sequence runs out 3 residues before the end of the CDR3; the remainder is reconstructed from the germline J gene. The rearrangement uses TRBV5-4 and TRBJ2-3, with TRBD2 matching 10 bases. The junction had 4 bases not matched to a gene; V was cut back by 4 bases and J by 2 bases. This CDR3 comprises 15 residues. Germline V gene sequence: CDR1 SGHNT, CDR2 YYREEE (reference sequence). CDR3 DNA (partial): TGTGCCAGCAGCCGTCTAGCGGGAGACACAGATACG. This sequence encodes CASSRLAGDTDT. The CDR3 reads in full as CASSRLAGDTDTQYF.

This clone came up a few times. With the read ending 3 residues before the CDR3 end, the germline J gene is used to fill in that end. This sequence joins TRBV7-8 and TRBJ1-5; D is undetermined. Per the germline V gene, CDR1 is SGHVS and CDR2 is FQNEAQ. The CDR3 spans 15 residues. The V end lost 3 bases, the J end lost 0 bases, and 9 bases lay between the germline ends. CDR3: CASSFAAGSNQPQHF. The DNA read from the CDR3 is TGTGCCAGCAGCTTCGCCGCAGGTAGCAATCAGCCC.

This clone was observed many times. Read sequence stops 3 residues before the CDR3 end, and the germline J gene provides the missing end. V gene TRBV19 combines with J gene TRBJ2-1; D remains unclear. CDR1 LNHDA and CDR2 SQIVND come from the germline V gene (reference sequence). The CDR3 contains 13 residues. The V and J ends lost 1 base and 3 bases respectively, with 4 bases between them. The sequenced part of the CDR3 DNA is TGTGCCAGTAGTATAGGCAGCTACAATGAG. It is translated as CASSIGSYNE. The entire CDR3 reads CASSIGSYNEQFF.

This clone was picked up many times. The read gets to within 3 residues of the CDR3 end, and the germline J gene fills in the rest. The chain carries TRBV6-2 or TRBV6-3 and TRBJ2-2, with D unresolved. Looked up from germline, CDR1 is MNHEY and CDR2 is SVGEGT. The CDR3 contains 16 residues. The CDR3 sequence is CASSHHRGRSDEKLFF. The sequenced CDR3 bases are TGTGCCAGCAGTCACCACCGCGGTCGTTCCGATGAAAAG.

This clone was detected many times. With the read ending 3 residues before the CDR3 end, the germline J gene is used to fill in that end. V usage is TRBV30 and J usage is TRBJ2-7, with D hard to call. The germline CDR1 and CDR2 sequences are GTSNPN and SVGIG (reference sequence). The CDR3 has 12 residues. The V end lost 1 base, the J end lost 3 bases, and 7 bases lay between the germline ends. Incomplete CDR3 DNA: TGTGCCTGGAGTGGAACTTACTACGAG. Amino acids: CAWSGTYYE. The full CDR3 sequence reads CAWSGTYYEQYF.

As concerns this clone: The CDR3 end is not reached by the read, which stops 3 residues before it; the germline J gene fills it in. The chain employs TRBV10-2 and TRBJ2-7, with 7 bases identical to TRBD1. CDR1 and CDR2 (germline): WSHSY, SAAADI. V gave up 2 bases and J gave up 4 bases; unmatched junction bases: 2. This CDR3 comprises 13 residues. The part of the CDR3 DNA that was read is TGCGCCAGCAGTGAGGACAGGGAGTACGAG. It codes for CASSEDREYE. In full, the CDR3 is CASSEDREYEQYF.

This clone has more than one count but fewer than ten. Read data end 3 residues before the CDR3 end; the end is taken from the germline J gene. This sequence joins TRBV19 and TRBJ1-1; D gene unclear. CDR3 length: 14 amino acids. Trimming shortened V by 5 bases and J by 3 bases, and 13 bases separated the two germline ends. The germline CDR1 and CDR2 sequences are LNHDA and SQIVND (reference sequence). CDR3 in amino acids: CASSPRGGDTEAFF. The sequenced part of the CDR3 DNA is TGTGCCAGTAGTCCTAGAGGTGGAGACACTGAA.

This clone was counted many times. The DNA ends 3 residues before the CDR3 does, and the rest of the CDR3 is filled in from the germline J gene. The sample holds other DNA sequences that translate to the same CDR3. The rearrangement uses TRBV6-1 and TRBJ1-3; tentative D call: TRBD1 (6 bases). There are 17 residues in the CDR3. V lost 0 bases and J lost 3, with 15 bases in between. Germline lookup yields CDR1 MNHNS and CDR2 SASEGT. Partial CDR3 DNA: TGTGCCAGCAGTGAAGCGCGGTTAGGGGGTAATGGAAACACC. Encoded protein: CASSEARLGGNGNT. The full CDR3 protein is CASSEARLGGNGNTIYF.

This clone was seen at least ten times. Read coverage stops 3 residues before the CDR3 terminus; the germline J gene supplies the remainder. This chain links TRBV20-1 with TRBJ2-2; D perhaps matches TRBD2 (5 bases). Germline values: CDR1 DFQATT, CDR2 SNEGSKA (reference sequence). The V end was cut by 1 base, the J end by 0 bases, with 15 bases between. The CDR3 has 17 amino acids. Partial CDR3 DNA: TGCAGTGCTAGAGGGAAGTACGGGGTCGCGAACACCGGGGAG. Protein product: CSARGKYGVANTGE. In full, the CDR3 is CSARGKYGVANTGELFF.

This clone was seen many times. This CDR3 reads CSVVGGFSYEQYF. CDR3 DNA (partial): TGCAGCGTTGTGGGGGGGTTCTCCTACGAG. V gene TRBV29-1 combines with J gene TRBJ2-7; 7 bases are shared with TRBD2. The read ends 3 residues early relative to the CDR3; the germline J gene fills the gap. CDR3 size: 13 residues. Germline assignment: CDR1 SQVTM and CDR2 ANQGSEA. After removal of 4 bases from V and 0 bases from J, the junction contained 3 bases not matched to a gene.

A few counts support this clone. With the read ending 3 residues before the CDR3 end, the germline J gene is used to fill in that end. The sample has other DNA sequences that encode this CDR3 too. The chain employs TRBV19 and TRBJ1-3; possibly TRBD1 for D (5 bases). V was trimmed by 4 bases and J by 0 bases, leaving 13 bases between them. The CDR3 consists of 16 residues. CDR1 and CDR2 from the germline V gene are LNHDA and SQIVND (reference sequence). CDR3 loop: CASSTPTVYSGNTIYF. The CDR3 DNA, read in part, is TGTGCCAGTAGTACACCGACAGTGTACTCTGGAAACACC.

This clone was detected many times. The read ends 3 residues before the CDR3 terminus; that terminus is restored from the germline J gene. The genes are TRBV20-1 and TRBJ1-3; D ambiguous. The CDR3 consists of 14 residues. Germline-derived CDR1 and CDR2 are DFQATT and SNEGSKA (reference sequence). Between the trimmed V and J ends, which lost 0 bases and 1 base, there was a span of 7 bases. This CDR3 reads CSARERASGNTIYF. Incomplete CDR3 DNA: TGCAGTGCTAGAGAAAGAGCGTCTGGAAACACC.

There are a few counts of this clone. The sequence runs out 3 residues before the end of the CDR3; the remainder is reconstructed from the germline J gene. This sequence joins TRBV7-1 and TRBJ1-2; no definite D call. TRBV7-1 counts as an open reading frame of uncertain function. This CDR3 has 20 amino acids. The CDR3 bases that were read are TGTGCCAGCAGCTCTCAAATTCGACTAGCGGGAGCCTACATTTACAATGAC. It specifies CASSSQIRLAGAYIYND. The full CDR3 sequence reads CASSSQIRLAGAYIYNDYTF.

This clone has at least ten counts. CDR3 bases read: TGTGCCAGCAGCAAGGACAGGGGACGGTCCTACGAG. This gives the protein CASSKDRGRSYE. In full, the CDR3 reads CASSKDRGRSYEQYF. The V and J genes are TRBV7-2 and TRBJ2-7, with 9 bases that match TRBD1. The read comes to an end 3 residues before the CDR3 does, leaving the germline J gene to fill in the end. The CDR3 is 15 amino acids. Germline V gene lookup returns CDR1 SGHTA and CDR2 FQGNSA. Trimming took 5 bases from V and 1 from J; bases not matched to a gene: 6.

This clone was seen only a few times. The read comes to an end 3 residues before the CDR3 does, leaving the germline J gene to fill in the end. The genes are TRBV7-8 and TRBJ2-1, with TRBD1 matching over 8 bases. The CDR3 is 15 residues long. Trimming at V came to 3 bases and at J to 2 bases, leaving 3 bases not matched to a gene. CDR1 SGHVS and CDR2 FQNEAQ come from the germline V gene. The sequenced part of the CDR3 DNA is TGTGCCAGCAGCTTCAGGGGACAGGCCTACAATGAG. Its protein is CASSFRGQAYNE. The full CDR3 sequence reads CASSFRGQAYNEQFF.

This clone was seen repeatedly, ten times or more. The read stops 3 residues short of the end of the CDR3; the missing end is completed from the germline J gene. V and J are TRBV19 and TRBJ1-6; no clear D. The CDR3 covers 16 residues. Between the trimmed V and J ends, which lost 2 bases and 7 bases, there was a span of 15 bases. CDR1 is LNHDA and CDR2 is SQIVND in the germline V gene (reference sequence). CDR3 in amino acids: CASSISVRRVNSPLHF. The sequenced part of the CDR3 DNA is TGTGCCAGTAGTATATCCGTCCGGAGGGTAAATTCACCC.

This clone was seen more than once but under ten times. The CDR3 extends 3 residues past the end of the read, so its final part is completed from the germline J gene. This same CDR3 is encoded by further DNA sequences in the sample. The chain carries TRBV11-2 and TRBJ2-3, with no clear D. Germline CDR1 is SGHAT and CDR2 is FQNNGV. The CDR3 runs 12 residues. The sequenced CDR3 bases are TGTGCCAGCACCCCAGGCAGTGGAACG. Encoded protein: CASTPGSGT. The whole CDR3 is CASTPGSGTQYF.

Comment on this clone: The CDR3 goes on 3 residues after the read ends, and that part is filled in from the germline J gene. The chain has TRBV18 and TRBJ2-2; 11 bases are shared with TRBD1. The V gene's germline CDR1 is KGHSH and CDR2 LQKENI. The CDR3 runs 20 residues. CDR3 sequence: CASSSFWTGGAAENGEKLFF. The sequenced CDR3 bases are TGTGCCAGCTCCTCCTTCTGGACAGGGGGCGCCGCGGAAAACGGTGAAAAG.

This clone was observed at least ten times. The junction shows a germline mismatch at one end, possibly a read error. Coverage ceases 3 residues before the CDR3 finishes, and the germline J gene fills in the end. V gene TRBV4-2 combines with J gene TRBJ2-2; 7 nucleotides line up with TRBD2. The germline CDR1 and CDR2 sequences are LGHNA and YNFKEQ. The CDR3 has 13 amino acids. The CDR3 region is CASSQDSGWELFF. The sequenced part of the CDR3 DNA is TGCGCCAGCAGCCAAGATAGCGGGTGGGAG.

This clone was recorded many times. CDR3 protein: CASTPNRDEQYF. The DNA read from the CDR3 is TGTGCCAGCACCCCTAACAGGGACGAG. The chain carries TRBV12-3 or TRBV12-4 and TRBJ2-7; perhaps TRBD1 as D (6 bases). The read falls 3 residues short of the CDR3 end, and the missing part is taken from the germline J gene. The CDR3 runs to 12 residues. The V and J ends lost 7 bases and 5 bases respectively, with 12 bases between them.